These 12 T cell receptor beta chains were all obtained from the same sample, sequenced in a study of cytomegalovirus exposure and HLA in healthy donors. Researchers ran the PCR with 60 Vbeta and 13 Jbeta primers. Repertoires were generated with immunoSEQ multiplex PCR, while TCRdb's copy carries only in-frame clones and drops some. The sample has about 160,000 clones; approximately 81% are singletons. Sequenced material: PBMCs. The receptors were sampled from a man in his late teens or twenties in good health and CMV-seronegative.

The chain uses TRBV29-1 and TRBJ1-2; 8 bases line up with TRBD1. V lost 5 bases and J lost 8; bases outside the gene matches: 4. Looked up from germline, CDR1 is SQVTM and CDR2 is ANQGSEA. CDR3 length: 11 residues. CDR3 nucleotides: TGCAGCGTTCAGGGGGCGGGAGGCTACACCTTC. This encodes CSVQGAGGYTF.

The chain employs TRBV7-8 and TRBJ1-2; D remains ambiguous. The V and J ends lost 3 bases and 5 bases respectively, with 10 bases between them. Germline V gives CDR1 SGHVS, CDR2 FQNEAQ. The CDR3 extends over 13 amino acids. CDR3 protein: CASSFYQEYGYTF. The CDR3 coding sequence is TGTGCCAGCAGCTTCTACCAGGAATATGGCTACACCTTC.

The chain recombines TRBV13 with TRBJ1-1, with 9 bases matching TRBD1. The CDR3 has 13 residues. Germline V lookup: CDR1 PRHDT, CDR2 FYEKMQ (reference sequence). V was pared by 4 bases and J by 10 bases, with 7 bases of the junction left unmatched. In nucleotides, the CDR3 is TGTGCCAGCAGCTCAAACAGGGGGCTGGGAGCTTTCTTT. Its protein product is CASSSNRGLGAFF.

This chain connects TRBV15 to TRBJ2-1; D is unresolved. The germline V gene encodes CDR1 LNHNV and CDR2 YYDKDF (reference sequence). V lost 0 bases and J 9 bases, leaving 15 bases between the germline ends. CDR3 length: 15 amino acids. This chain's CDR3 is CATSREGAPTTEQFF. DNA of the CDR3: TGTGCCACCAGCAGAGAAGGAGCCCCGACCACTGAGCAGTTCTTC.

The CDR3: CASSEWTGRREKLFF. Written as DNA, the CDR3 is TGTGCCAGCAGTGAATGGACAGGGAGGAGAGAAAAACTGTTTTTT. This chain uses TRBV25-1 with TRBJ1-4, with TRBD1 matching 8 bases. Germline CDR1 MGHDK, CDR2 SYGVNS. V trimming: 1 base; J trimming: 8 bases; junction bases outside the gene matches: 6. The CDR3 covers 15 residues.

The chain joins TRBV20-1 to TRBJ2-7, with TRBD1 identical over 9 bases. Germline CDR1 and CDR2: DFQATT and SNEGSKA (reference sequence). This CDR3 region has 11 residues. V trimming: 6 bases; J trimming: 6 bases; junction bases outside the gene matches: 3. The CDR3 sequence: CSADRGFEQYF. Here the CDR3 DNA reads TGCAGTGCCGACAGGGGGTTCGAGCAGTACTTC.

This chain connects TRBV7-3 to TRBJ1-2; 7 nucleotides align to TRBD1. The CDR3 extends over 18 amino acids. Germline trimming cut 5 bases from V and 6 bases from J; bases unmatched to any gene: 21. Germline V CDR1 and CDR2: SGHTA, FQGTGA. This chain's CDR3 is CASSTIDRERLLGDGYTF. DNA for the CDR3: TGTGCCAGCAGCACAATTGACAGGGAACGTCTTCTTGGGGATGGCTACACCTTC. Drawing the rest from reference TRBV7-3 and TRBJ1-2, the complete variable domain is GAGVSQTPSNKVTEKGKYVELRCDPISGHTALYWYRQSLGQGPEFLIYFQGTGAADDSGLPNDRFFAVRPEGSVSTLKIQRTERGDSAVYLCASSTIDRERLLGDGYTFGSGTRLTVV.

This rearrangement joins TRBV7-9 to TRBJ1-1; D gene unclear. This CDR3 has 14 residues. With 3 bases removed from V and 3 bases from J, the gap between germline ends came to 11 bases. Germline CDR1 reads SEHNR; CDR2 reads FQNEAQ (reference sequence). The CDR3 DNA sequence: TGTGCCAGCAGCTTGATGGGCGACCACACTGAAGCTTTCTTT. Protein: CASSLMGDHTEAFF.

This chain connects TRBV15 to TRBJ2-6; D not resolved. Germline values: CDR1 LNHNV, CDR2 YYDKDF (reference sequence). The CDR3 runs 14 residues. V was trimmed by 0 bases and J by 4 bases, leaving 4 bases between them. The CDR3 sequence: CATSRERGANVLTF. In DNA, the CDR3 is TGTGCCACCAGCAGAGAGAGGGGGGCCAACGTCCTGACTTTC.

The chain has TRBV28 and TRBJ1-5, with 8 bases lining up with TRBD1. V shed 0 bases and J 5 bases; nucleotides not matched to a gene: 9. The CDR3 sequence is 17 residues long. Germline V gene sequence: CDR1 MDHEN, CDR2 SYDVKM. CDR3: CASSLWDRVGFYQPQHF. The DNA for the CDR3 is TGTGCCAGCAGTTTATGGGACAGGGTAGGGTTCTATCAGCCCCAGCATTTT.

Written as DNA, the CDR3 is TGTGCCAGCAGTCCCAATGGGCTGGAAGGCTACACCTTC. It translates to CASSPNGLEGYTF. The chain employs TRBV6-1 and TRBJ1-2; D call uncertain. The V and J ends lost 5 bases and 8 bases respectively, with 15 bases between them. Germline-derived CDR1 and CDR2 are MNHNS and SASEGT. The CDR3 consists of 13 residues.

The V call is TRBV6-5, the J call TRBJ2-1, with 8 bases lining up with TRBD1. Per the germline V gene, CDR1 is MNHEY and CDR2 is SVGAGI. CDR3 length: 16 residues. Trimming removed 0 bases from V and 7 bases from J; junction bases left unmatched: 8. CDR3 region: CASSYSSWTGSNEQFF. CDR3 nucleotides: TGTGCCAGCAGTTACTCGTCCTGGACAGGGAGTAATGAGCAGTTCTTC.